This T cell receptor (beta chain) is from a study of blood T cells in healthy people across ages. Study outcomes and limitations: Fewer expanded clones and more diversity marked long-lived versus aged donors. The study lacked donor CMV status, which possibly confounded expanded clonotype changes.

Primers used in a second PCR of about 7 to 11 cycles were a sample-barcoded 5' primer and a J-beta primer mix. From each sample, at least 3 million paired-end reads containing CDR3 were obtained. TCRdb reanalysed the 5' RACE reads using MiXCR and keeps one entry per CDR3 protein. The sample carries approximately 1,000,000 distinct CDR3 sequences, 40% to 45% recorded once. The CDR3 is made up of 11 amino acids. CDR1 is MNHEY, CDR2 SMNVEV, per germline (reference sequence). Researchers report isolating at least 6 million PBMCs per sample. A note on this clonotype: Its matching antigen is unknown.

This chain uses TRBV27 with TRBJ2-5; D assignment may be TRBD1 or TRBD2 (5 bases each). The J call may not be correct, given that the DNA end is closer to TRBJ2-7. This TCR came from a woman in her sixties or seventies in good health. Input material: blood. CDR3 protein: CASRRGDEQYF. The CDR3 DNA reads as TGTGCCAGCAGAAGGGGAGACGAGCAGTACTTC.